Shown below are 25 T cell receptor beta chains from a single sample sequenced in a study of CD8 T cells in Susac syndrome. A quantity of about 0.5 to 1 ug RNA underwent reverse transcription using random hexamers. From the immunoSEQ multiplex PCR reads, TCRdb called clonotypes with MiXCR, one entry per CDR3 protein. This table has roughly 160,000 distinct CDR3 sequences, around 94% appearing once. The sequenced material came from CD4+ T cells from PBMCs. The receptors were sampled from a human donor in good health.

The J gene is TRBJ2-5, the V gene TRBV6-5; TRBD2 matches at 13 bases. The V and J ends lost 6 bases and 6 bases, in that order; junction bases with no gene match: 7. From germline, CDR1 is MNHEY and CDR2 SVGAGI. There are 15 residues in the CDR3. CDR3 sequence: CASSPTSGGSKTQYF. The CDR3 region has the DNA TGTGCCAGCAGCCCGACTAGCGGGGGGTCCAAGACCCAGTACTTC.

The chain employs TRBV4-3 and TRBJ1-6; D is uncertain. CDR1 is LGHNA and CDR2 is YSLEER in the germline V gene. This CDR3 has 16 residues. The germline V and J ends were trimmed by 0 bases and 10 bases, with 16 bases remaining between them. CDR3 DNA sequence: TGCGCCAGCAGCCAAGATTTTTCGGGGTCTAGATCACCCCTCCACTTT. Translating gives CASSQDFSGSRSPLHF.

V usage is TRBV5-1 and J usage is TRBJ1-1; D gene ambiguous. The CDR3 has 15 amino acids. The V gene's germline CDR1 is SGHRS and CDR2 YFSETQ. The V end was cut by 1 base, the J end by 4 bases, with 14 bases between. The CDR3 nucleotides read TGCGCCAGCAGCTTGATAGGGAATTCAGGCACTGAAGCTTTCTTT. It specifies CASSLIGNSGTEAFF.

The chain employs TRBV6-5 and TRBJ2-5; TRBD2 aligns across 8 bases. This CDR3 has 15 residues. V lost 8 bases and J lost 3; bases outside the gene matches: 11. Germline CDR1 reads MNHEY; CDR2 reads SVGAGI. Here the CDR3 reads CASGRDSGVKETQYF. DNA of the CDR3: TGTGCCAGCGGGCGGGATAGCGGGGTCAAAGAGACCCAGTACTTC.

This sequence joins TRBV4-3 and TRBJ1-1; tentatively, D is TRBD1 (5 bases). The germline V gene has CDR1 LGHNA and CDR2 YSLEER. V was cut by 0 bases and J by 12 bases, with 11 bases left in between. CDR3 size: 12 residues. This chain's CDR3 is CASSQDWGVTFF. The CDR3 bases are TGCGCCAGCAGCCAAGATTGGGGGGTAACTTTCTTT.

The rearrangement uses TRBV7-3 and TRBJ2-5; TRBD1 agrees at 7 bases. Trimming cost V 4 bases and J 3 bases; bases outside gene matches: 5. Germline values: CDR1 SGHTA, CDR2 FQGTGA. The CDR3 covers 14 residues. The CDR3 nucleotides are TGTGCCAGCAGCTCACAGGGGCGGGAAGAGACCCAGTACTTC. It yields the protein CASSSQGREETQYF.

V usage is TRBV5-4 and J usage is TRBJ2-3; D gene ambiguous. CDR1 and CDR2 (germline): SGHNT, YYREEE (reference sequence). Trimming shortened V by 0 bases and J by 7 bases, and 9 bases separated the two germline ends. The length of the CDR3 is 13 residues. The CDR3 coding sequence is TGTGCCAGCAGCTTGGCGGGCCCTAATACGCAGTATTTT. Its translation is CASSLAGPNTQYF.

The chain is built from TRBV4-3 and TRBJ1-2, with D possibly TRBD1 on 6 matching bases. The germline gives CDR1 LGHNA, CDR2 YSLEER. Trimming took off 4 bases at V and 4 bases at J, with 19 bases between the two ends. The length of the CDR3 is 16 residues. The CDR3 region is CASSPIRFGGIYGYTF. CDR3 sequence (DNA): TGCGCCAGCAGCCCAATTCGCTTCGGGGGCATCTATGGCTACACCTTC.

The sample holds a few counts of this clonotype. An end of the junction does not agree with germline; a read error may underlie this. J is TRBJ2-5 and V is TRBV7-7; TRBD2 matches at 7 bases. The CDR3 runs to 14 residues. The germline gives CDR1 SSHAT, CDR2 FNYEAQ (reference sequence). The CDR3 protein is CASSPSGPQETQYF. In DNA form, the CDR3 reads TGTGCTAGCAGCCCTAGCGGCCCACAAGAGACCCAGTACTTC.

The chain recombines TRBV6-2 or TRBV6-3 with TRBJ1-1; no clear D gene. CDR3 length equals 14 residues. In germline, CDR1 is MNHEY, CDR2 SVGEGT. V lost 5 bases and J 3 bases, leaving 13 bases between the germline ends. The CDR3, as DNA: TGTGCCAGCAGTGTACGACTTTCCCACACTGAAGCTTTCTTT. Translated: CASSVRLSHTEAFF.

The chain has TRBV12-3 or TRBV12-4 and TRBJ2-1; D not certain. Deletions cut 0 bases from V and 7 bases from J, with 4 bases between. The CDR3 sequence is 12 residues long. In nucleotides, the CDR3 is TGTGCCAGCAGTTTAGCCCCGAATGAGCAGTTCTTC. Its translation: CASSLAPNEQFF.

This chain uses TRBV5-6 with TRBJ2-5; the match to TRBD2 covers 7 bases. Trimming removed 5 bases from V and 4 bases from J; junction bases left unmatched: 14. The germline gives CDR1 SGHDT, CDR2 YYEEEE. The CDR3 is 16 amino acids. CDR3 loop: CASRRAGGGWAETQYF. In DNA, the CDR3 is TGTGCCAGCAGGAGAGCGGGCGGGGGTTGGGCAGAGACCCAGTACTTC.

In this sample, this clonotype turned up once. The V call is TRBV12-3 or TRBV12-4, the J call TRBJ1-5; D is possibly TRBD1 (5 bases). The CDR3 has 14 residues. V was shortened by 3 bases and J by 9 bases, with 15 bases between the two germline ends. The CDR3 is CASSFSGDGRPQHF. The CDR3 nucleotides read TGTGCCAGCAGTTTCTCGGGGGATGGGAGGCCCCAGCATTTT.

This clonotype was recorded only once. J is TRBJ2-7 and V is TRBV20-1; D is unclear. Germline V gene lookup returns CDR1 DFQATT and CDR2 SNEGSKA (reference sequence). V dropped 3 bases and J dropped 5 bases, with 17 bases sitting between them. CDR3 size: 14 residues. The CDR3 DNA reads TGCAGTGCTAGTGCCGGGCCCAATAGCCACGAGCAGTACTTC. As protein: CSASAGPNSHEQYF.

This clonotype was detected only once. The CDR3 DNA sequence: TGTGCCAGCAGCAGCCCGTATGGCTACACCTTC. This sequence encodes CASSSPYGYTF. The chain is built from TRBV7-9 and TRBJ1-2; no definite D call. The germline V gene has CDR1 SEHNR and CDR2 FQNEAQ (reference sequence). The CDR3 spans 11 residues. Trimming took off 5 bases at V and 5 bases at J, with 6 bases between the two ends.

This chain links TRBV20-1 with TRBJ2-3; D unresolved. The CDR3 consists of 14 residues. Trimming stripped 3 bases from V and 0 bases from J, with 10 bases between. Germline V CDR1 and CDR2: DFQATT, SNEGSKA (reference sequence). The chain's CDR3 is CSASQWGSTDTQYF. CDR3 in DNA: TGCAGTGCTAGTCAGTGGGGAAGCACAGATACGCAGTATTTT.

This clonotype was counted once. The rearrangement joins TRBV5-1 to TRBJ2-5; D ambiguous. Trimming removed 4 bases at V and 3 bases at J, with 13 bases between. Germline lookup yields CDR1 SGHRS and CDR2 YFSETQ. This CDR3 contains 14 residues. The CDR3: CASSRGNSEETQYF. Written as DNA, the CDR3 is TGCGCCAGCAGCCGCGGAAATTCAGAAGAGACCCAGTACTTC.

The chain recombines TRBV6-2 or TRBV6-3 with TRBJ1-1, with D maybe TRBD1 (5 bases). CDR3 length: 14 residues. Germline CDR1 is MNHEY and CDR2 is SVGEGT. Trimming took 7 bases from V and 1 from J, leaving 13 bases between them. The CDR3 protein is CASTPGRSNTEAFF. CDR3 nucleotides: TGTGCCAGCACCCCGGGACGTTCGAACACTGAAGCTTTCTTT.

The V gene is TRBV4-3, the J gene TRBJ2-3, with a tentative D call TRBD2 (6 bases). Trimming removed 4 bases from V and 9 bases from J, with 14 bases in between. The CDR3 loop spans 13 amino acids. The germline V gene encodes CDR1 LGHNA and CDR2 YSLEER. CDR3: CASSPGMAGTQYF. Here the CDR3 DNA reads TGCGCCAGCAGCCCCGGTATGGCGGGGACGCAGTATTTT.

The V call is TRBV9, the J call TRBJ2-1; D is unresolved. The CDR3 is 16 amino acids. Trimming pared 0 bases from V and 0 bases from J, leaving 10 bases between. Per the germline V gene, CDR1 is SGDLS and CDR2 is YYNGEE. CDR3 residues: CASSVGVYGSYNEQFF. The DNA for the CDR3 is TGTGCCAGCAGCGTAGGGGTGTACGGCTCCTACAATGAGCAGTTCTTC.

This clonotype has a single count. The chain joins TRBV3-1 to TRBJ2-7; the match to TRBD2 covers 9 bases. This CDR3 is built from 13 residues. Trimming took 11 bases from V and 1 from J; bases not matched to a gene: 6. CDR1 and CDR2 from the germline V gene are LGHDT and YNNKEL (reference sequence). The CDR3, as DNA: TGTGCCGCGGCGGGGGGGAATTCCTACGAGCAGTACTTC. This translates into CAAAGGNSYEQYF.

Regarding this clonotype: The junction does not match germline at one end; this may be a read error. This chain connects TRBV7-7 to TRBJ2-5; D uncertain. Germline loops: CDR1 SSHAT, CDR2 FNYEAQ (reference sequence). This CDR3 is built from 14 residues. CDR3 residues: CASSLDGFQETQYF. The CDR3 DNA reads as TGTGCTAGCAGCTTAGACGGTTTTCAAGAGACCCAGTACTTC.

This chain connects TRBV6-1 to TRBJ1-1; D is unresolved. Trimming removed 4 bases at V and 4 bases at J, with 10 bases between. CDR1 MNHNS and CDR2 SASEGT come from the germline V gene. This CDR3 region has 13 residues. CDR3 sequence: CASSGQVRTEAFF. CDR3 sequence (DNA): TGTGCCAGCAGTGGCCAAGTCCGCACTGAAGCTTTCTTT.

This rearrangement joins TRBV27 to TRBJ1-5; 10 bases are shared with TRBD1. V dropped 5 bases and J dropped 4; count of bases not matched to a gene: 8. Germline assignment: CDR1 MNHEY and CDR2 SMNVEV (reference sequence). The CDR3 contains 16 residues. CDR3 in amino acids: CASSLMTGGINQPQHF. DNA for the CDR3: TGTGCCAGCAGTCTCATGACAGGGGGCATTAATCAGCCCCAGCATTTT.

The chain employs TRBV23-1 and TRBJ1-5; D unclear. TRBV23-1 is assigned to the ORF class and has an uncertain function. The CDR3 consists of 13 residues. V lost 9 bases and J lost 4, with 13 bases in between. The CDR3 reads CASSRRANQPQHF. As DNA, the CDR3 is TGCGCCAGTTCAAGGAGGGCAAATCAGCCCCAGCATTTT.